The source of this T cell receptor beta chain is a study of Ad26.COV2.S vaccination and SARS-CoV-2 variants. About the study: The donor belonged to the COV1001 Ad26.COV2.S trial arm. Administration of Ad26.COV2.S was intramuscular, either once or twice 56 days apart.

This CDR3 spans 14 amino acids. After removal of 3 bases from V and 7 bases from J, the junction contained 10 bases not matched to a gene. In germline, CDR1 is GTSNPN, CDR2 SVGIG (reference sequence). For this clone: Its antigen is not known.

Profiled with immunoSEQ multiplex PCR; TCRdb holds only in-frame clones, not every one. The table lists 430,000 or so clones, 75% to 95% of them singletons. Overall study findings and caveats: Spike-specific TCR breadth was greater after Ad26.COV2.S than placebo.

The treatment here: about 20 received Ad26.COV2.S at low or high dose, single or two shots; 5 received placebo; per-sample allocation not given. On day 63 after the first injection, vaccine and placebo recipients gave samples. Expression of Wuhan-strain SARS-CoV-2 spike came from the Ad26 vector that formed the vaccine. The TCR was taken from a person between 18 and 59 years old who received the Ad26.COV2.S COVID-19 vaccine or a placebo. The gene calls are TRBV30 and TRBJ2-7; 9 nucleotides line up with TRBD1. The sequencing used peripheral blood, collected in a trial of Ad26.COV2.S vaccine versus placebo. CDR3 protein: CAWRLRDRANEQYF. DNA of the CDR3: TGTGCCTGGAGACTCCGGGACAGGGCTAATGAGCAGTACTTC.